A single sample gave rise to the 21 T cell receptor beta chains below, sequenced in a study of cytomegalovirus exposure and HLA in healthy donors. The primer mix had 60 Vbeta and 13 Jbeta primers. Generated by immunoSEQ multiplex PCR, the TCRdb table keeps only in-frame clones and is missing some. Of about 120,000 clones in the sample, 60% to 85% were seen once. Sequences were obtained from PBMCs. These receptor sequences come from a woman aged 40-49 years in good health and CMV-seronegative.

A few counts support this clone. CDR3 bases: TGCGCCAGCAGCCAAAAGACAGGGGCGAACCCCTCCTACGAGCAGTACTTC. It translates to CASSQKTGANPSYEQYF. V gene TRBV4-3 combines with J gene TRBJ2-7, with 8 bases aligning to TRBD1. The CDR3 runs to 17 residues. Germline CDR1 and CDR2: LGHNA and YSLEER. V lost 2 bases and J lost 0; bases outside the gene matches: 9.

In its sample, this clone was seen a few times. The J gene is TRBJ1-5, the V gene TRBV28, with 10 bases identical to TRBD1. The CDR3 is made up of 17 amino acids. The trim removed 5 bases at V and 4 bases at J, leaving 11 bases unmatched. Germline CDR1 MDHEN, CDR2 SYDVKM. The CDR3: CASSIWDRGAGNQPQHF. The DNA of the CDR3 is TGTGCCAGCAGTATTTGGGACAGGGGTGCAGGGAATCAGCCCCAGCATTTT.

This clone was detected only a few times. The rearrangement joins TRBV9 to TRBJ1-2; D is possibly TRBD1 (5 bases). Deletions cut 0 bases from V and 3 bases from J, with 9 bases between. The CDR3 length is 14 residues. CDR1 is SGDLS and CDR2 is YYNGEE in the germline V gene. The CDR3 reads CASSVVAGDYGYTF. CDR3 coding DNA: TGTGCCAGCAGCGTAGTGGCGGGGGACTATGGCTACACCTTC.

The chain employs TRBV29-1 and TRBJ2-3; weak D call: TRBD1 (6 bases). This CDR3 has 13 residues. The germline gives CDR1 SQVTM, CDR2 ANQGSEA. V was clipped by 4 bases and J by 2 bases, with 10 bases between them. CDR3 region: CSVVGGLTDTQYF. Written as DNA, the CDR3 is TGCAGCGTTGTAGGGGGTCTCACAGATACGCAGTATTTT.

The V call is TRBV19, the J call TRBJ2-1; 7 nucleotides line up with TRBD2. The germline V gene has CDR1 LNHDA and CDR2 SQIVND (reference sequence). With V trimmed by 2 bases and J by 8 bases, 12 bases remained unmatched. The CDR3 contains 16 residues. CDR3 amino acids: CASSISLGGSKYEQFF. Here the CDR3 DNA reads TGTGCCAGTAGTATATCCCTCGGCGGGAGTAAGTATGAGCAGTTCTTC.

The chain links TRBV7-3 to TRBJ1-1; 8 bases fit TRBD1. Trimming cost V 1 base and J 0 bases; bases outside gene matches: 7. The CDR3 is 17 residues long. The germline V gene has CDR1 SGHTA and CDR2 FQGTGA. The CDR3 reads CASSLKGAGGMNTEAFF. CDR3 coding DNA: TGTGCCAGCAGCTTAAAAGGGGCAGGGGGCATGAACACTGAAGCTTTCTTT.

V usage is TRBV6-1 and J usage is TRBJ2-7; TRBD2 might be the D (6 bases). Germline assignment: CDR1 MNHNS and CDR2 SASEGT. V was cut by 7 bases and J by 6 bases, with 22 bases left in between. There are 15 residues in the CDR3. The CDR3 loop reads CASIDNLGRFLEQYF. CDR3 DNA: TGTGCCAGCATTGATAATCTAGGGAGGTTCCTCGAGCAGTACTTC.

The rearrangement joins TRBV18 to TRBJ1-1, with unresolved D. Germline V gene lookup returns CDR1 KGHSH and CDR2 LQKENI. This CDR3 contains 16 residues. The ends were cut back, 2 bases at V and 5 bases at J, with 18 bases in the middle. The CDR3 loop reads CASSPSFSRFRTEAFF. The CDR3 DNA is TGTGCCAGCTCACCATCCTTCTCGCGGTTTCGGACTGAAGCTTTCTTT.

The chain joins TRBV5-5 to TRBJ1-1; 11 nucleotides align to TRBD1. Germline V gene lookup returns CDR1 SGHKS and CDR2 YYEKEE (reference sequence). CDR3 length: 17 amino acids. Trimming removed 3 bases from V and 3 bases from J; junction bases left unmatched: 10. CDR3 in DNA: TGTGCCAGCAGCTCCTGGGACAGGGGGGATCGGGACACTGAAGCTTTCTTT. Protein: CASSSWDRGDRDTEAFF. Based on the CDR3 plus reference TRBV5-5 and TRBJ1-1, the full variable domain is DAGVTQSPTHLIKTRGQQVTLRCSPISGHKSVSWYQQVLGQGPQFIFQYYEKEERGRGNFPDRFSARQFPNYSSELNVNALLLGDSALYLCASSSWDRGDRDTEAFFGQGTRLTVV.

This clone was seen a single time. The chain recombines TRBV11-1 with TRBJ2-7, with 7 bases identical to TRBD2. The CDR3 is 15 amino acids. Germline V gives CDR1 SGHAT, CDR2 FQDESV (reference sequence). After removal of 2 bases from V and 5 bases from J, the junction contained 9 bases not matched to a gene. For the CDR3, the DNA is TGTGCCAGCAGCTTAACCCCGGGACTAACACACGAGCAGTACTTC. Its translation is CASSLTPGLTHEQYF.

This chain connects TRBV6-5 to TRBJ2-5; maybe TRBD1 (5 bases). CDR1 is MNHEY, CDR2 SVGAGI, per germline. Trimming stripped 9 bases from V and 5 bases from J, with 19 bases between. The CDR3 spans 14 residues. CDR3 sequence reads: CASRNSGLRETQYF. CDR3 nucleotides: TGTGCCAGTCGCAATTCAGGGCTTCGGGAGACCCAGTACTTC.

The chain couples TRBV6-5 to TRBJ2-1; the match to TRBD2 covers 9 bases. The CDR3 has 15 residues. J was trimmed by 5 bases and V by 3 bases; bases with no gene match: 5. Germline V lookup: CDR1 MNHEY, CDR2 SVGAGI. The CDR3 DNA reads TGTGCCAGCAGTTATCGACTAGCGGCACACAATGAGCAGTTCTTC. Amino acids: CASSYRLAAHNEQFF.

This clone has more than one count but fewer than ten. The chain recombines TRBV5-5 with TRBJ1-2; no firm D call. Looked up from germline, CDR1 is SGHKS and CDR2 is YYEKEE (reference sequence). There are 13 residues in the CDR3. The V gene lost 2 bases and the J gene lost 2 bases, with 7 bases spanning the gap. Here the CDR3 reads CASSFRENYGYTF. The CDR3 coding sequence is TGTGCCAGCAGCTTTCGGGAAAACTATGGCTACACCTTC.

V gene TRBV27 combines with J gene TRBJ2-7, with TRBD1 identical over 12 bases. Germline V lookup: CDR1 MNHEY, CDR2 SMNVEV (reference sequence). The CDR3 has 15 residues. V shed 6 bases, J shed 6 bases, and the junction held 9 bases outside the gene matches. In nucleotides, the CDR3 is TGTGCCAGCAGCAAGAGGGGACAGGGGGCATTCGAGCAGTACTTC. Protein product: CASSKRGQGAFEQYF.

This chain connects TRBV4-1 to TRBJ1-1; D may be TRBD1 (5 bases). The CDR3 runs 16 residues. V was pared by 1 base and J by 1 base, with 13 bases between. Germline-derived CDR1 and CDR2 are MGHRA and YSYEKL. Here the CDR3 reads CASSQGWQGKNTEAFF. CDR3 nucleotides: TGCGCCAGCAGCCAAGGGTGGCAGGGAAAGAACACTGAAGCTTTCTTT.

This clone was detected only once. This rearrangement joins TRBV11-1 to TRBJ2-7; possible D gene TRBD2, 6 bases. CDR3 length: 15 amino acids. CDR1 and CDR2 (germline): SGHAT, FQDESV (reference sequence). Deletions cut 2 bases from V and 2 bases from J, with 13 bases between. CDR3 residues: CASSLFAGNTYEQYF. The DNA for the CDR3 is TGTGCCAGCAGCTTATTCGCGGGAAATACCTACGAGCAGTACTTC. Variable domain in full (rest from reference TRBV11-1 and TRBJ2-7): EAEVAQSPRYKITEKSQAVAFWCDPISGHATLYWYRQILGQGPELLVQFQDESVVDDSQLPKDRFSAERLKGVDSTLKIQPAELGDSAMYLCASSLFAGNTYEQYFGPGTRLTVT.

This chain joins TRBV9 and TRBJ2-1; possible D gene TRBD2, 6 bases. V lost 4 bases to trimming and J lost 11 bases, with 16 bases between them. The CDR3 is 13 amino acids. From germline, CDR1 is SGDLS and CDR2 YYNGEE. This CDR3 is CASSTSAGPKQFF. The CDR3, as DNA: TGTGCCAGCAGCACTAGTGCGGGGCCAAAGCAGTTCTTC.

The V call is TRBV29-1, the J call TRBJ2-7, with 7 positions matching TRBD2. The junction had 6 bases not matched to a gene; V was cut back by 3 bases and J by 1 base. The CDR3 runs 14 residues. CDR1 SQVTM and CDR2 ANQGSEA come from the germline V gene. The CDR3 coding sequence is TGCAGCGTTGAGGGGGAGGGACTATCCTACGAGCAGTACTTC. Amino acid sequence: CSVEGEGLSYEQYF.

The V call is TRBV6-5, the J call TRBJ2-3, with D unclear. Trimming shortened V by 2 bases and J by 3 bases, and 6 bases separated the two germline ends. CDR3 length: 13 amino acids. Germline assignment: CDR1 MNHEY and CDR2 SVGAGI. CDR3 residues: CASSYPGTDTQYF. The DNA of the CDR3 is TGTGCCAGCAGTTACCCCGGGACAGATACGCAGTATTTT.

This chain uses TRBV11-2 with TRBJ2-7, with 9 bases lining up with TRBD1. Looked up from germline, CDR1 is SGHAT and CDR2 is FQNNGV. The CDR3 length is 15 residues. The ends lost 0 bases at V and 5 bases at J; junction bases unmatched: 5. The CDR3 DNA sequence: TGTGCCAGCAGCTTAGAGGGACAGGGTGTCAACGAGCAGTACTTC. Its translation is CASSLEGQGVNEQYF.

This chain uses TRBV18 with TRBJ2-7; 7 bases agree with TRBD2. V was clipped by 6 bases and J by 4 bases; unmatched bases: 6. CDR1 and CDR2 (germline): KGHSH, LQKENI. The CDR3 is made up of 13 amino acids. The CDR3: CASSPGLLYEQYF. CDR3 nucleotide sequence: TGTGCCAGCTCTCCGGGACTACTTTACGAGCAGTACTTC.